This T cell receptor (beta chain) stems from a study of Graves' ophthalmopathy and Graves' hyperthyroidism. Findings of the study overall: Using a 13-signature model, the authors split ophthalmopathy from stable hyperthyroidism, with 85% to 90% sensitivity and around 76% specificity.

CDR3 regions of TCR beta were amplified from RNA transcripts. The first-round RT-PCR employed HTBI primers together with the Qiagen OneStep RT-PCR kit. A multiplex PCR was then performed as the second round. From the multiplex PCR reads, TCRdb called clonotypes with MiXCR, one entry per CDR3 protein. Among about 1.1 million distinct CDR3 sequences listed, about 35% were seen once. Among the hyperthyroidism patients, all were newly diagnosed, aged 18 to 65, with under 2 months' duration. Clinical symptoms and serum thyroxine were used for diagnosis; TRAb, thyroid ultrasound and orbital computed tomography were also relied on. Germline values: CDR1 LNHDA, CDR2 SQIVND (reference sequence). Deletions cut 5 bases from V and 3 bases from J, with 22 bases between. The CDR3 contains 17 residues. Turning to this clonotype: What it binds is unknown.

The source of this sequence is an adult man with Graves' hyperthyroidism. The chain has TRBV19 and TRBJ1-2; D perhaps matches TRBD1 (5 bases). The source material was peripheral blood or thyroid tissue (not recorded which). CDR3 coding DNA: TGTGCCAGTAGTCCATTTGACAGCGTCGGGCTCTACTATGGCTACACCTTC. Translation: CASSPFDSVGLYYGYTF.